The clone carrying this TCR beta chain was counted a single time. Its specificity is not known. Amplification used 60 Vbeta primers and 13 Jbeta primers. Repertoires were generated with immunoSEQ multiplex PCR, while TCRdb's copy carries only in-frame clones and drops some. The table includes over 70,000 clones, over 55% detected once. Unmatched junction bases numbered 5, after V lost 1 base and J lost 4 bases. In germline, CDR1 is SGHTA, CDR2 FQGNSA. The CDR3 loop spans 16 amino acids. These data belong to a study of cytomegalovirus exposure and HLA in healthy donors. Whole-study results and caveats: Cytomegalovirus-associated status was assigned to approximately 160 TCR beta chains. Later work associated over 15,000 TCR beta sequences with HLA alleles at 0.05 false discovery rate. Information on immune exposure was restricted to one variable (CMV serostatus).

The donors were healthy bone marrow donors. The sample was PBMCs. The sequence was obtained from a woman aged 50 to 65 in good health and CMV-seropositive. The chain joins TRBV7-2 to TRBJ2-1, with 9 bases lining up with TRBD2. The CDR3 is CASSLDGGGAYNEQFF. Written as DNA, the CDR3 is TGTGCCAGCAGCTTAGATGGCGGGGGGGCTTACAATGAGCAGTTCTTC.